This entry features one T cell receptor (beta chain) sequence. Per the study methods: Cell counts per sample came from amplifying reference gene primers. Using immunoSEQ multiplex PCR, the repertoire was profiled, and TCRdb retains in-frame clones only, with some absent. V and J calls and clone size are given by that table; D and trimming were obtained from the DNA. The sample holds over 150,000 clones; 80% to 90% are singletons and the top ten take more than 5.5%. Trimming left V 5 bases short and J 4 bases short, with 17 bases between. CDR3 length equals 15 residues. Germline V CDR1 and CDR2: MNHEY, SMNVEV (reference sequence). The data belong to a study of blood T cell repertoires in COVID-19. Overall study context: Material from acute and convalescent COVID-19 was sourced from the United States, Italy and Spain. In each case, the material was cDNA or gDNA derived from T cells, B-cell-depleted T cells, or PBMCs.

Either two negative PCRs, clearance, or symptom resolution qualified Cohort 3 donors as recovered. This clonotype originated in a man aged 50 to 60 who had recovered from COVID-19. The source material was PBMCs or T cells enriched from blood (not recorded which). This chain joins TRBV27 and TRBJ1-1, with D unclear. The CDR3 is CASSPLGVWPTEAFF. The CDR3 region has the DNA TGTGCCAGCAGTCCCCTCGGGGTTTGGCCCACTGAAGCTTTCTTT.